This T cell receptor beta chain emerged from a study of blood T cells in healthy people across ages. Study-wide points: Estimated diversity across one million T cells was deemed an underestimate. The donors' CMV status was not determined, possibly confounding changes in expanded clonotypes.

The authors ran a second PCR of 7 to 11 cycles using a sample-barcoded 5' primer and a J-beta primer mix. Each TCR beta cDNA got a 12-nucleotide random molecular identifier. Each CDR3 protein is one row after TCRdb ran MiXCR on the 5' RACE reads. Of about 620,000 distinct CDR3 sequences detected, around 20% appear once; the ten largest clones hold 3.5% to 4%. This clonotype was seen a handful of times. Antigen: not known. Looked up from germline, CDR1 is SGDLS and CDR2 is YYNGEE. V shed 4 bases, J shed 2 bases, and the junction held 9 bases outside the gene matches. The CDR3 has 17 amino acids. The chain recombines TRBV9 with TRBJ2-6; TRBD1 agrees at 7 bases. The specimen was blood. The source is a man in his 70s in good health. The DNA of the CDR3 is TGTGCCAGCAGCTCGTCCCGGGACAGCCCTGGGGCCAACGTCCTGACTTTC. It translates to CASSSSRDSPGANVLTF.